Below are 20 T cell receptor beta chains sequenced from a single sample in a study of identical twins. Each CDR3 protein is one row after TCRdb ran MiXCR on the 5' RACE reads. Of 250,000 or so distinct CDR3 sequences in the sample, roughly 7% were seen once. The sample was also reused in another study, on yellow fever vaccine responses in identical twins.

The sequencing input was memory (CD45RO+) T cells sorted from blood. These receptors were collected from a woman under 30 in good health.

The V call is TRBV20-1, the J call TRBJ2-5; no clear D gene. The germline CDR1 and CDR2 sequences are DFQATT and SNEGSKA (reference sequence). The CDR3 has 12 amino acids. Trimming took 4 bases from V and 1 from J, leaving 7 bases between them. The CDR3 loop is CSAIRGQETQYF. The DNA for the CDR3 is TGCAGTGCTATTCGCGGCCAAGAGACCCAGTACTTC.

The genes are TRBV27 and TRBJ1-2, with unresolved D. This CDR3 comprises 14 residues. V was cut by 2 bases and J by 2 bases, with 9 bases left in between. Per germline, CDR1 MNHEY and CDR2 SMNVEV (reference sequence). In DNA, the CDR3 is TGTGCCAGCAGTTTAAGGTTGGGGAACTATGGCTACACCTTC. Encoded protein: CASSLRLGNYGYTF.

This clonotype showed up many times. The genes are TRBV11-2 and TRBJ2-2; TRBD1 agrees at 9 bases. The junction had 6 bases not matched to a gene; V was cut back by 4 bases and J by 6 bases. Germline CDR1 SGHAT, CDR2 FQNNGV. The CDR3 runs to 15 residues. CDR3 sequence (DNA): TGTGCCAGCAGCTCCCGACAGGGGGGGTCCGGGGAGCTGTTTTTT. Translated: CASSSRQGGSGELFF.

Only a few counts were recorded for this clonotype. The chain joins TRBV5-1 to TRBJ1-2; possible D gene TRBD1, 5 bases. CDR1 is SGHRS and CDR2 is YFSETQ in the germline V gene. The length of the CDR3 is 12 residues. The ends were cut back, 6 bases at V and 8 bases at J, with 14 bases in the middle. CDR3 region: CASTSQGEGYTF. The DNA of the CDR3 is TGCGCCAGCACCTCTCAGGGAGAAGGCTACACCTTC.

This chain uses TRBV6-1 with TRBJ2-2, with 12 bases identical to TRBD2. The CDR3 totals 15 residues. V was pared by 7 bases and J by 8 bases, with 8 bases of the junction left unmatched. Germline CDR1 MNHNS, CDR2 SASEGT. The CDR3 bases are TGTGCCAGCACTCGGACTAGCGGGGAGATGGGGGAGCTGTTTTTT. Translated: CASTRTSGEMGELFF.

This clonotype showed up many times. This chain joins TRBV5-1 and TRBJ2-2, with 10 bases that match TRBD2. Per germline, CDR1 SGHRS and CDR2 YFSETQ. CDR3 length equals 17 residues. Germline trimming cut 2 bases from V and 1 base from J; bases unmatched to any gene: 5. As DNA, the CDR3 is TGCGCCAGCAGCTTTTTAACTAGCGGGAAGAACACCGGGGAGCTGTTTTTT. It specifies CASSFLTSGKNTGELFF.

In this sample, this clonotype turned up a few times. The V call is TRBV7-3, the J call TRBJ1-1; D unclear. The V and J ends lost 0 bases and 6 bases respectively, with 8 bases between them. Germline V gene sequence: CDR1 SGHTA, CDR2 FQGTGA. This CDR3 has 13 residues. The DNA for the CDR3 is TGTGCCAGCAGCTTAACCCCAAAGGCTGAAGCTTTCTTT. Translating gives CASSLTPKAEAFF.

The V gene is TRBV5-1, the J gene TRBJ2-1; D uncertain. The germline V gene encodes CDR1 SGHRS and CDR2 YFSETQ. The CDR3 totals 16 residues. V dropped 0 bases and J dropped 0 bases, with 10 bases sitting between them. CDR3 protein: CASSLDQVSSYNEQFF. The CDR3 DNA follows: TGCGCCAGCAGCTTGGATCAGGTTAGCTCCTACAATGAGCAGTTCTTC.

This clonotype has a handful of counts. The rearrangement links TRBV20-1 to TRBJ1-5, with no clear D. Trimming removed 0 bases at V and 4 bases at J, with 10 bases between. Looked up from germline, CDR1 is DFQATT and CDR2 is SNEGSKA (reference sequence). The CDR3 runs to 14 residues. In DNA, the CDR3 is TGCAGTGCTAGAGAGGGAGGGCAAAATCAGCCCCAGCATTTT. Its protein is CSAREGGQNQPQHF.

J is TRBJ2-1 and V is TRBV14; 9 positions agree with TRBD1. CDR3 length: 12 residues. V shed 7 bases, J shed 10 bases, and the junction held 5 bases outside the gene matches. Germline CDR1 is SGHDN and CDR2 is FVKESK. CDR3 sequence (DNA): TGTGCCAGCAAGGGACAGGGTTACGAGCAGTTCTTC. Translating gives CASKGQGYEQFF.

This chain joins TRBV5-1 and TRBJ2-3; D is undetermined. There are 13 residues in the CDR3. Germline CDR1 is SGHRS and CDR2 is YFSETQ. The germline V and J ends were trimmed by 0 bases and 2 bases, with 4 bases remaining between them. CDR3 loop: CASSLGYTDTQYF. The CDR3 coding sequence is TGCGCCAGCAGCTTGGGGTACACAGATACGCAGTATTTT.

This clonotype was recorded many times. V and J are TRBV20-1 and TRBJ2-2, with a possible D match to TRBD1 (5 bases). Germline V gene data show CDR1 as DFQATT and CDR2 as SNEGSKA (reference sequence). The length of the CDR3 is 13 residues. V lost 0 bases, J lost 6 bases, and 8 bases lay in between. The CDR3 loop reads CSAREGAAGELFF. For the CDR3, the DNA is TGCAGTGCTAGAGAAGGGGCAGCCGGGGAGCTGTTTTTT.

The chain links TRBV20-1 to TRBJ2-1; 12 bases agree with TRBD2. CDR1 and CDR2 from the germline V gene are DFQATT and SNEGSKA (reference sequence). Trimming at V came to 6 bases and at J to 2 bases, leaving 11 bases not matched to a gene. The CDR3 is 17 amino acids. The CDR3 DNA follows: TGCAGTGCCCCCCCAGGCGCTAGCGGGAGGGCCTACAATGAGCAGTTCTTC. It yields the protein CSAPPGASGRAYNEQFF.

The chain has TRBV20-1 and TRBJ2-1; D is undetermined. Deletions cut 3 bases from V and 1 base from J, with 16 bases between. The germline CDR1 and CDR2 sequences are DFQATT and SNEGSKA (reference sequence). The CDR3 sequence is 16 residues long. The DNA for the CDR3 is TGCAGTGCTAGCCCCCTAGGATATGGATCCTACAATGAGCAGTTCTTC. Its translation: CSASPLGYGSYNEQFF.

As for this clonotype: A much larger clone lies a single base off, so this may be a read error. The chain combines TRBV5-1 with TRBJ2-2, with D possibly TRBD2 on 8 matching bases. Trimming stripped 3 bases from V and 4 bases from J, with 16 bases between. Looked up from germline, CDR1 is SGHRS and CDR2 is YFSETQ. The CDR3 totals 16 residues. The CDR3 DNA follows: TGCGCCAGCAGCTCGGGAGGGGGCTTGAGCACCGGGGAGCTGTTTTTT. Its protein is CASSSGGGLSTGELFF.

This clonotype was observed many times. The chain combines TRBV5-1 with TRBJ1-1; D is unclear. Looked up from germline, CDR1 is SGHRS and CDR2 is YFSETQ. Trimming removed 0 bases at V and 1 base at J, with 7 bases between. The CDR3 is made up of 14 amino acids. CDR3 residues: CASSLESENTEAFF. The CDR3 DNA sequence: TGCGCCAGCAGCTTGGAGTCTGAGAACACTGAAGCTTTCTTT.

V gene TRBV10-2 combines with J gene TRBJ2-7, with TRBD1 identical over 10 bases. V shed 0 bases, J shed 0 bases, and the junction held 2 bases outside the gene matches. Germline loops: CDR1 WSHSY, CDR2 SAAADI. The CDR3 sequence is 16 residues long. The CDR3, as DNA: TGCGCCAGCAGTGAGTCGGACAGGGGGTTCTCCTACGAGCAGTACGTC. Translated: CASSESDRGFSYEQYV.

In this sample, this clonotype turned up a few times. The rearrangement uses TRBV5-6 and TRBJ2-5, with a tentative D call TRBD2 (5 bases). The germline gives CDR1 SGHDT, CDR2 YYEEEE. V lost 0 bases and J 5 bases, leaving 17 bases between the germline ends. The CDR3 sequence is 16 residues long. This CDR3 is CASSLVGQTTGETQYF. For the CDR3, the DNA is TGTGCCAGCAGCTTGGTTGGCCAGACCACGGGGGAGACCCAGTACTTC. Full variable domain (rest looked up from reference TRBV5-6 and TRBJ2-5): DAGVTQSPTHLIKTRGQQVTLRCSPKSGHDTVSWYQQALGQGPQFIFQYYEEEERQRGNFPDRFSGHQFPNYSSELNVNALLLGDSALYLCASSLVGQTTGETQYFGPGTRLLVL.

This clonotype was recorded many times. The chain is built from TRBV20-1 and TRBJ2-3, with TRBD2 matching 7 bases. Losses at the gene ends were 5 bases for V and 11 bases for J; bases not matched to a gene: 13. The CDR3 length is 13 residues. CDR1 and CDR2 (germline): DFQATT, SNEGSKA (reference sequence). The CDR3 sequence: CSAPSGRTNGQYF. The CDR3 DNA follows: TGCAGTGCTCCTTCCGGGAGGACCAATGGGCAGTATTTT.

This clonotype was seen ten or more times. This chain connects TRBV6-1 to TRBJ1-6; maybe TRBD1 (5 bases). Germline CDR1 is MNHNS and CDR2 is SASEGT. V shed 8 bases and J shed 1 base, with 9 bases lying between them. This CDR3 comprises 14 residues. The CDR3 is CASGGGSYNSPLHF. CDR3 bases: TGTGCCAGCGGGGGGGGATCCTATAATTCACCCCTCCACTTT.